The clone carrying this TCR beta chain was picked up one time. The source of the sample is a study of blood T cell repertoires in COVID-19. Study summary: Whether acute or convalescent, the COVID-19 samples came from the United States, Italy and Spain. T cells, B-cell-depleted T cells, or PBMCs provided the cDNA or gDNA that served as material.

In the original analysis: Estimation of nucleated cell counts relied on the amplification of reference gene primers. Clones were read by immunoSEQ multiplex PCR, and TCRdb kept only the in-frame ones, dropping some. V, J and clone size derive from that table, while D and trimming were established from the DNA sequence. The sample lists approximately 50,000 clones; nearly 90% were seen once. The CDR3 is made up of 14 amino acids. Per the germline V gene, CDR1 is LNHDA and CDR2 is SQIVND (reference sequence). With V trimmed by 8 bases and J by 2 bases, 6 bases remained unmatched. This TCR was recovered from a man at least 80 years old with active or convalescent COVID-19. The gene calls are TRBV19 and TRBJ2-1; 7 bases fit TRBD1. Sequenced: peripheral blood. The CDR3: CASHLGGPYNEQFF. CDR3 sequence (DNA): TGTGCCAGTCATTTAGGGGGCCCCTACAATGAGCAGTTCTTC. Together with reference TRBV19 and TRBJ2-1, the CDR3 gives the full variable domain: DGGITQSPKYLFRKEGQNVTLSCEQNLNHDAMYWYRQDPGQGLRLIYYSQIVNDFQKGDIAEGYSVSREKKESFPLTVTSAQKNPTAFYLCASHLGGPYNEQFFGPGTRLTVL.